The entry below describes one T cell receptor beta chain. Its antigen remains unidentified. This sample was included in a study of neurological immune-mediated disorders. Points from the study as a whole: CDR3 amino acid sequences of expanded clones were not shared across subjects, a result suggesting private repertoires in all groups.

Each TCR transcript was tagged with a 10-nucleotide random UMI during 5'RACE. TCRdb reprocessed the 5' RACE reads with MiXCR, giving one entry per CDR3 protein. The sample lists 50,000 to 55,000 distinct CDR3 sequences, over 9% occurring once. The unsorted libraries had their origin in 2 million PBMCs stored at -80 C. This TCR came from a man aged 70-80 years with HTLV-1-associated myelopathy (HAM/TSP). Sequencing input: PBMCs.

The CDR3 region has the DNA TGTGCCAGCAGTTTCACCAGGACTGGACCGTTCTTC. It is translated as CASSFTRTGPFF. The rearrangement joins TRBV12-3 or TRBV12-4 to TRBJ2-1, with D maybe TRBD2 (5 bases). Trimming took 3 bases from V and 15 from J, leaving 15 bases between them. There are 12 residues in the CDR3.